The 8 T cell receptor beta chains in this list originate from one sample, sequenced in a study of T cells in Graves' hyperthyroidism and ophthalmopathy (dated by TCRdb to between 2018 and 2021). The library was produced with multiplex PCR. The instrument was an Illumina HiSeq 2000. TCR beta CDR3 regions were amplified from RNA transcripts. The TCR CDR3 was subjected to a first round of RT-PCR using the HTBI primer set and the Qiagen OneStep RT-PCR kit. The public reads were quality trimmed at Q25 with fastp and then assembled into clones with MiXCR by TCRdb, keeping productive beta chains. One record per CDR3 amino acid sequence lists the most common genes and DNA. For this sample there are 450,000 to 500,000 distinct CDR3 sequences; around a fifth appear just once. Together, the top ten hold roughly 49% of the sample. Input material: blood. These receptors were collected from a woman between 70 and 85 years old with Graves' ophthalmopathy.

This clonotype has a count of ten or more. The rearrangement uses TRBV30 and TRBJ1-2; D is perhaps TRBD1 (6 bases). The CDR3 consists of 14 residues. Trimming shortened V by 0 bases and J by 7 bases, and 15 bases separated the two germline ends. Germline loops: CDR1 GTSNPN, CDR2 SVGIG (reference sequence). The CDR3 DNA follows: TGTGCCTGGAGTGTACAAGGGACAATCGCTGGCTACACCTTC. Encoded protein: CAWSVQGTIAGYTF. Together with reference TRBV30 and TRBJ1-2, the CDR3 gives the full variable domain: SQTIHQWPATLVQPVGSPLSLECTVEGTSNPNLYWYRQAAGRGLQLLFYSVGIGQISSEVPQNLSASRPQDRQFILSSKKLLLSDSGFYLCAWSVQGTIAGYTFGSGTRLTVV.

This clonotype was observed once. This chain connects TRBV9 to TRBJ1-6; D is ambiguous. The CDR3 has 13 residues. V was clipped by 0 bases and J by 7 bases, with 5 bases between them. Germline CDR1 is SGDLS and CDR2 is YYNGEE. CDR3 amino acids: CASSVETNSPLHF. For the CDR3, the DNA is TGTGCCAGCAGCGTAGAGACAAATTCACCCCTCCACTTT.

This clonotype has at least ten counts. The CDR3 DNA follows: TGTGCCAGCAGGGGGGACAGGGTTTTCTACGAGCAGTACTTC. Its translation: CASRGDRVFYEQYF. The V call is TRBV12-3 or TRBV12-4, the J call TRBJ2-7; TRBD1 aligns across 9 bases. The CDR3 length is 14 residues. The V segment lost 6 bases and the J segment 3 bases; nucleotides outside the gene matches: 6.

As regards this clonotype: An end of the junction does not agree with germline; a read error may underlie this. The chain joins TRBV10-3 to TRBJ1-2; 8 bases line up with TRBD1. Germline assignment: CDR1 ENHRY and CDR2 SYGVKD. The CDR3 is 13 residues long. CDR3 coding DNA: TGTGCCATCACTGAGGACAGGGTCTATGGCTACACCTTC. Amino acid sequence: CAITEDRVYGYTF.

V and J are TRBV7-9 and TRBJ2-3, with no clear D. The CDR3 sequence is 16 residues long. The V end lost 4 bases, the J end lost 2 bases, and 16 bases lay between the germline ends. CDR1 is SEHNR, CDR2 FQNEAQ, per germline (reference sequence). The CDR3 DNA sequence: TGTGCCAGCAGCTATGAGGCAATAGGGATCACAGATACGCAGTATTTT. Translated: CASSYEAIGITDTQYF.

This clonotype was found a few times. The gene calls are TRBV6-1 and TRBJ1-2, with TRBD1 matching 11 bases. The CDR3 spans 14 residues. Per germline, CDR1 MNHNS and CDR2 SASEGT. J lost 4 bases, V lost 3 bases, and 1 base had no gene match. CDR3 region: CASSEGQGGYGYTF. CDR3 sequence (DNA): TGTGCCAGCAGTGAGGGACAGGGGGGCTATGGCTACACCTTC.

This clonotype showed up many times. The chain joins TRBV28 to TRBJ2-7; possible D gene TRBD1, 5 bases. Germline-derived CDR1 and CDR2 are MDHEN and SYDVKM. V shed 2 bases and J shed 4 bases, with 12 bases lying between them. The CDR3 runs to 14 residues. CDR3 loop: CASSLGAVAYEQYF. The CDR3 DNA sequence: TGTGCCAGCAGTTTAGGGGCAGTTGCGTACGAGCAGTACTTC.

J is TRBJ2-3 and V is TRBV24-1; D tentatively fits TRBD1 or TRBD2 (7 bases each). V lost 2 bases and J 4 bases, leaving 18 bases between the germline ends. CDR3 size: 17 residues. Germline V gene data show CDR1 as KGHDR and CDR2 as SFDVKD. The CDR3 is CATSDSASGGGSDTQYF. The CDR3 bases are TGTGCCACCAGTGATTCTGCTAGCGGAGGGGGCTCAGATACGCAGTATTTT.